A selection of T cell receptor beta chains follows, all from one sample in a study of CD8+CD57+ T cells in acquired aplastic anemia. From the reads, TCRdb called clonotypes with MiXCR, one entry per CDR3 protein. The sample has 150,000 to 200,000 distinct CDR3 sequences; under 55% are singletons. Sequenced input: sorted CD4+, CD8+, or CD8+CD57+ T cells (not recorded which) from PBMCs. The receptors stem from a human donor with aplastic anemia. Each CDR3 is given with its conserved first and last residue. The order of the fields is clone size, V gene, D gene, J gene, CDR3 protein, CDR3 DNA. The D gene is left open where the match is weak. The listing skips clone size in some rows; elsewhere it reads once, few, many or a size class.

abundance: NA; v_gene: TRBV4-1; d_gene: NA; j_gene: TRBJ2-1; CDR3aa: CASSQEDYNEQFF; CDR3nt: TGCGCCAGCAGCCAGGAGGACTACAATGAGCAGTTCTTC
abundance: NA; v_gene: TRBV7-9; d_gene: NA; j_gene: TRBJ2-7; CDR3aa: CASSGNDWEQYF; CDR3nt: TGTGCCAGCAGCGGGAATGACTGGGAGCAGTACTTC
abundance: many; v_gene: TRBV7-6; d_gene: NA; j_gene: TRBJ2-6; CDR3aa: CASSRDSYPFSGANVLTF; CDR3nt: TGTGCCAGCAGCCGAGACAGCTACCCGTTCTCTGGGGCCAACGTCCTGACTTTC
abundance: NA; v_gene: TRBV11-1; d_gene: TRBD2; j_gene: TRBJ2-3; CDR3aa: CATLAGASTDTQYF; CDR3nt: TGTGCCACACTAGCGGGAGCTAGCACAGATACGCAGTATTTT
abundance: many; v_gene: TRBV19; d_gene: NA; j_gene: TRBJ1-1; CDR3aa: CASSIGGLENTEAFF; CDR3nt: TGTGCCAGTAGTATTGGGGGACTGGAGAACACTGAAGCTTTCTTT
abundance: few; v_gene: TRBV7-6; d_gene: NA; j_gene: TRBJ1-5; CDR3aa: CASSLDGGQPQHF; CDR3nt: TGTGCCAGCAGCTTGGACGGTGGGCAGCCCCAGCATTTT
abundance: few; v_gene: TRBV30; d_gene: NA; j_gene: TRBJ2-1; CDR3aa: CAWSVGGVNNEQFF; CDR3nt: TGTGCCTGGAGTGTTGGCGGTGTGAACAATGAGCAGTTCTTC
abundance: many; v_gene: TRBV20-1; d_gene: TRBD2; j_gene: TRBJ2-7; CDR3aa: CSARDTGTSGTYEQYF; CDR3nt: TGCAGTGCTAGAGATACCGGGACTAGCGGTACCTACGAGCAGTACTTC
abundance: many; v_gene: TRBV7-2; d_gene: NA; j_gene: TRBJ1-3; CDR3aa: CASSLEQSGNTIYF; CDR3nt: TGTGCCAGCAGCTTAGAGCAGAGTGGAAACACCATATATTTT
abundance: NA; v_gene: TRBV29-1; d_gene: NA; j_gene: TRBJ2-7; CDR3aa: CSVDWQGAGGQYF; CDR3nt: TGCAGCGTTGACTGGCAGGGGGCGGGGGGGCAGTACTTC
abundance: NA; v_gene: TRBV6-1; d_gene: NA; j_gene: TRBJ2-1; CDR3aa: CASSEAAGGSTYNEQFF; CDR3nt: TGTGCCAGCAGTGAAGCGGCCGGGGGTTCCACCTACAATGAGCAGTTCTTC
abundance: NA; v_gene: TRBV4-2; d_gene: TRBD1; j_gene: TRBJ1-1; CDR3aa: CASSQDAGQRHTEAFF; CDR3nt: TGTGCCAGCAGCCAAGACGCGGGACAGCGTCACACTGAAGCTTTCTTT
abundance: NA; v_gene: TRBV7-9; d_gene: NA; j_gene: TRBJ1-2; CDR3aa: CASSLVGPEIYGYTF; CDR3nt: TGTGCCAGCAGCTTAGTCGGGCCAGAGATCTATGGCTACACCTTC
abundance: NA; v_gene: TRBV20-1; d_gene: NA; j_gene: TRBJ2-5; CDR3aa: CSASSRERGQETQYF; CDR3nt: TGCAGTGCTAGCTCCCGCGAGAGGGGACAAGAGACCCAGTACTTC
abundance: NA; v_gene: TRBV10-3; d_gene: TRBD1; j_gene: TRBJ1-1; CDR3aa: CAIITGQGSTEAFF; CDR3nt: TGTGCCATCATTACGGGACAGGGGAGCACTGAAGCTTTCTTT
abundance: once; v_gene: TRBV5-1; d_gene: NA; j_gene: TRBJ1-3; CDR3aa: CASSFSHASGNTIYF; CDR3nt: TGCGCCAGCAGCTTCTCCCATGCCTCTGGAAACACCATATATTTT
abundance: many; v_gene: TRBV20-1; d_gene: NA; j_gene: TRBJ2-7; CDR3aa: CSARGRLPNEQYF; CDR3nt: TGCAGTGCTAGAGGTCGGTTGCCCAACGAGCAGTACTTC
abundance: few; v_gene: TRBV5-1; d_gene: TRBD2; j_gene: TRBJ2-2; CDR3aa: CAGSLAGTSVYRPSEGELFF; CDR3nt: TGCGCCGGCAGCTTGGCCGGGACTAGCGTATACAGGCCTTCCGAAGGGGAGCTGTTTTTT
abundance: many; v_gene: TRBV7-3; d_gene: NA; j_gene: TRBJ1-1; CDR3aa: CASSYSGFTEAFF; CDR3nt: TGTGCCAGCAGCTACTCAGGGTTCACTGAAGCTTTCTTT
abundance: NA; v_gene: TRBV24-1; d_gene: NA; j_gene: TRBJ1-2; CDR3aa: CATRGRGKLANYGYTF; CDR3nt: TGTGCCACCAGAGGGAGGGGTAAACTAGCTAACTATGGCTACACCTTC
abundance: NA; v_gene: TRBV5-6; d_gene: NA; j_gene: TRBJ2-7; CDR3aa: CASSLGVTHYEQYF; CDR3nt: TGTGCCAGCAGCTTGGGAGTGACACACTACGAGCAGTACTTC
abundance: once; v_gene: TRBV7-8; d_gene: NA; j_gene: TRBJ1-2; CDR3aa: CASSLAGVVYTF; CDR3nt: TGTGCCAGCAGCTTAGCGGGGGTTGTATACACCTTC
abundance: many; v_gene: TRBV7-3; d_gene: TRBD2; j_gene: TRBJ2-3; CDR3aa: CASSLSLAATDTQYF; CDR3nt: TGTGCCAGCAGCTTAAGCCTAGCGGCTACAGATACGCAGTATTTT
abundance: NA; v_gene: TRBV6-1; d_gene: NA; j_gene: TRBJ1-5; CDR3aa: CAGGGPYQPQHF; CDR3nt: TGTGCCGGCGGCGGGCCCTATCAGCCCCAGCATTTT
abundance: NA; v_gene: TRBV10-3; d_gene: TRBD1; j_gene: TRBJ1-4; CDR3aa: CAISAAGGRGEKLFF; CDR3nt: TGTGCCATCAGTGCCGCAGGGGGCCGGGGTGAAAAACTGTTTTTT
abundance: NA; v_gene: TRBV9; d_gene: NA; j_gene: TRBJ1-3; CDR3aa: CASGTESGNTIYF; CDR3nt: TGTGCCAGCGGGACGGAAAGTGGAAACACCATATATTTT
abundance: NA; v_gene: TRBV20-1; d_gene: TRBD2; j_gene: TRBJ2-1; CDR3aa: CSASTSGKYNEQFF; CDR3nt: TGCAGTGCTAGTACTAGCGGAAAGTACAATGAGCAGTTCTTC
abundance: NA; v_gene: TRBV7-3; d_gene: TRBD2; j_gene: TRBJ2-7; CDR3aa: CASSGGLAGSYEQYF; CDR3nt: TGTGCCAGCAGCGGGGGACTAGCGGGATCCTACGAGCAGTACTTC
abundance: NA; v_gene: TRBV7-2; d_gene: NA; j_gene: TRBJ2-7; CDR3aa: CASSFDYEQYF; CDR3nt: TGTGCCAGCAGCTTCGATTACGAGCAGTACTTC
abundance: many; v_gene: TRBV19; d_gene: TRBD2; j_gene: TRBJ2-3; CDR3aa: CASSIGLAGGEGTQYF; CDR3nt: TGTGCCAGTAGTATAGGACTAGCGGGGGGAGAGGGTACGCAGTATTTT
abundance: NA; v_gene: TRBV19; d_gene: TRBD1; j_gene: TRBJ2-7; CDR3aa: CASSHPGQGFEQYF; CDR3nt: TGTGCCAGTAGTCATCCGGGACAGGGGTTCGAGCAGTACTTC
abundance: few; v_gene: TRBV24-1; d_gene: NA; j_gene: TRBJ1-2; CDR3aa: CATRGEGRNYGYTF; CDR3nt: TGTGCCACCAGAGGGGAAGGGCGGAACTATGGCTACACCTTC